Listed below are T cell receptor beta chains from one sample, sequenced in a study of blood T cells in healthy people across ages. TCRdb processed the 5' RACE reads anew with MiXCR; each CDR3 protein has one entry. Among roughly 550,000 distinct CDR3 sequences, around 24% were seen once, and the ten largest hold just over 8.5%. The same specimen was also included in a second study, on T cells of mothers and their children.

Sequenced material: blood. The receptors come from a boy aged 5-17 years in good health. The CDR3 runs from the conserved cysteine through the conserved F or W. D genes are given only for firm matches. The size field is filled for only some rows; it gives once, few, many or a size class.

size,D,J,V,DNA,CDR3
few,TRBD2,TRBJ2-2,TRBV4-1,TGCGCCAGCAGCCTTAATGCAGGCAGCGGGAGGGCCGACGGGGAGCTGTTTTTT,CASSLNAGSGRADGELFF
-,-,TRBJ2-1,TRBV2,TGTGCCAGTGGACGGCCCGGGCCTCCGAATGAGCAGTGCTTC,CASGRPGPPNEQCF
few,-,TRBJ2-7,TRBV7-9,TGTGCCAGCAGCTCAGGGTCCGGGATCCCTTACTTC,CASSSGSGIPYF
-,TRBD1,TRBJ1-1,TRBV3-1,TGTGCCAGCAGCCAAGACGCAGTGAAGGGGGCTAAAGCTTTCTTT,CASSQDAVKGAKAFF
-,-,TRBJ2-1,TRBV12-3/TRBV12-4,TGTGCCAGCAGTTCCCTAAAACCGGGGGATGAGCAGTTCTTC,CASSSLKPGDEQFF
few,-,TRBJ1-1,TRBV9,TGTGCCAGCAGCGAGGGCCCCCTCAGGGACACTGAAGCTTTCTTT,CASSEGPLRDTEAFF
-,-,TRBJ2-3,TRBV12-3/TRBV12-4,TGTGCCAGCAGTCTTCCCCCAGGACCTACAGATACGCAGTATTTT,CASSLPPGPTDTQYF
-,-,TRBJ2-3,TRBV6-2/TRBV6-3,TGTGCCAGCAGCCCACAGGGAGGAGGCACAGATACGCAGTATTTT,CASSPQGGGTDTQYF
few,-,TRBJ2-1,TRBV3-1,TGTGCCAGCAGCCCTCTGGGTGTAGGGTCCTACAATGAGCAGTTCTTC,CASSPLGVGSYNEQFF
few,-,TRBJ1-2,TRBV7-2,TGTGCCAGCAGCTTAGTCCCCCGGGACCGAGAGTCCTTC,CASSLVPRDRESF